This T cell receptor (beta chain) comes out of a study of blood T cell repertoires in COVID-19. Whole-study context: Whether acute or convalescent, the COVID-19 samples came from the United States, Italy and Spain.

TCRdb's copy holds only in-frame clones and misses some; the assay was immunoSEQ multiplex PCR. The repertoire consists of tens of thousands of clones, with around 90% occurring once and the leading ten covering under 6.5%. The length of the CDR3 is 15 residues. CDR1 and CDR2 from the germline V gene are MNHEY and SVGEGT. Trimming took off 2 bases at V and 4 bases at J, with 14 bases between the two ends. The chain employs TRBV6-2 or TRBV6-3 and TRBJ1-2; D is undetermined. Input material: peripheral blood. The source is a woman older than 75 with active COVID-19. CDR3 DNA sequence: TGTGCCAGCAGTTACCGCCCTGACAAGACCTATGGCTACACCTTC. Translated, it gives CASSYRPDKTYGYTF.